This record concerns one T cell receptor beta chain sequence. This CDR3 region has 15 residues. Trimming left V 3 bases short and J 3 bases short, with 14 bases between. CDR1 LNHDA and CDR2 SQIVND come from the germline V gene (reference sequence). The data stem from a study of technical replicates of blood from a handful of donors. Sequencing was performed with immunoSEQ multiplex PCR; in TCRdb, only in-frame clones are kept and a portion is missing. The repertoire holds about 80,000 clones, with approximately 96% as singletons. V and J are TRBV19 and TRBJ1-2; weak D call: TRBD1 (5 bases). Specimen: T cells isolated from PBMCs. The receptor was isolated from a human donor in good health. CDR3 amino acids: CASSIPLDRYYGYTF. As DNA, the CDR3 is TGTGCCAGTAGTATTCCGCTAGACAGATACTATGGCTACACCTTC.